This T cell receptor (beta chain) emerged from a study of cytomegalovirus exposure and HLA in healthy donors. Study summary: Earlier work reported 100 million to 130 million unique TCR beta sequences from 180 million or so T cells. Overall study results and limits: A list of 150 to 200 TCR beta chains associated with cytomegalovirus was given. Near-uniform donor sequencing depth was presumed by presence/absence analyses. Association of fewer than 20,000 TCR beta sequences with HLA alleles was found at 0.05 false discovery rate in a later analysis.

Germline lookup yields CDR1 GTSNPN and CDR2 SVGIG (reference sequence). V shed 2 bases and J 3 bases; nucleotides not matched to a gene: 9. The CDR3 is made up of 15 amino acids. A note on this clone: The antigen is not known.

Amplification used 60 Vbeta primers and 13 Jbeta primers. Only in-frame clones appear in the TCRdb table, and some are missing; sequencing was by immunoSEQ multiplex PCR. This sample has more than 150,000 clones, with approximately 80% found just once. The sequenced sample was PBMCs. This TCR came from a girl aged 2 to 9 in good health and CMV-seropositive. The rearrangement links TRBV30 to TRBJ1-1; 7 positions agree with TRBD1. CDR3 in DNA: TGTGCCTGGAGTCACCTTGGACAGGCCCACACTGAAGCTTTCTTT. This gives the protein CAWSHLGQAHTEAFF.